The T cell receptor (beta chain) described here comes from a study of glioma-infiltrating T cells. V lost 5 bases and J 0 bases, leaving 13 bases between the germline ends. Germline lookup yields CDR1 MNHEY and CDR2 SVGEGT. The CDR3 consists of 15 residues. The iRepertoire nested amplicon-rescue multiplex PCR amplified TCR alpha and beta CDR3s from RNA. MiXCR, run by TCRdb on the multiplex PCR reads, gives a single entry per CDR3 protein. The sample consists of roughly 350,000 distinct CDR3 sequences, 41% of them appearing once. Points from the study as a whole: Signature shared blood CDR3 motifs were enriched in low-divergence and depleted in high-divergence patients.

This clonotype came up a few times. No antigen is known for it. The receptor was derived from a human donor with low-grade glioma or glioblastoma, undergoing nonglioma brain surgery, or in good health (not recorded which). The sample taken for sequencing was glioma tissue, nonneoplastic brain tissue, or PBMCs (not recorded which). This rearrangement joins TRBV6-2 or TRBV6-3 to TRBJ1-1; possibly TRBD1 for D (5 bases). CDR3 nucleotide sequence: TGTGCCAGCAGTCCAACAGGCAGATTGAACACTGAAGCTTTCTTT. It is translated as CASSPTGRLNTEAFF.